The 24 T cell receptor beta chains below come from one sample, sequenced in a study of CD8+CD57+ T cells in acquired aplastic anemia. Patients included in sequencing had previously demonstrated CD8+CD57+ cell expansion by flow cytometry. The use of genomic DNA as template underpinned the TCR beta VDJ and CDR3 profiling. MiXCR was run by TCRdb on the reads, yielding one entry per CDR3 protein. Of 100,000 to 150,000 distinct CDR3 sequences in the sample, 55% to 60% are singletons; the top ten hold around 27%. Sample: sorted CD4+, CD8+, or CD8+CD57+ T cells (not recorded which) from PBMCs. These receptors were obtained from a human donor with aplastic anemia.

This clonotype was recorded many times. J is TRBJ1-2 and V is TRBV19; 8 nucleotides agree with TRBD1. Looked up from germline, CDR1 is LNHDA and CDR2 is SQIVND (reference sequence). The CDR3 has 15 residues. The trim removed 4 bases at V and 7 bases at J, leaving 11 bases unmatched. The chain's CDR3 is CASSKGGRGLVGYTF. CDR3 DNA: TGTGCCAGTAGTAAAGGAGGCAGGGGGCTTGTTGGCTACACCTTC. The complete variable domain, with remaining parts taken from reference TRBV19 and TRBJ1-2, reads DGGITQSPKYLFRKEGQNVTLSCEQNLNHDAMYWYRQDPGQGLRLIYYSQIVNDFQKGDIAEGYSVSREKKESFPLTVTSAQKNPTAFYLCASSKGGRGLVGYTFGSGTRLTVV.

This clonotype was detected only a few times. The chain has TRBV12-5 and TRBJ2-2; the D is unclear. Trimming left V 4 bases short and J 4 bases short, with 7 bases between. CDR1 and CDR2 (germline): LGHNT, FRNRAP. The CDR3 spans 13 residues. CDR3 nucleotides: TGTGCTAGTGGTTCCCAGAGCACCGGGGAGCTGTTTTTT. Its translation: CASGSQSTGELFF.

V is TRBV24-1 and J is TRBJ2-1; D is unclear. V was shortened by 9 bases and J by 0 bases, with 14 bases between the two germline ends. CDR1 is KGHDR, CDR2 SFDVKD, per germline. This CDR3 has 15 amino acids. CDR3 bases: TGTGCCACCCCCACCGAAAGATGCTCCTACAATGAGCAGTTCTTC. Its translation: CATPTERCSYNEQFF.

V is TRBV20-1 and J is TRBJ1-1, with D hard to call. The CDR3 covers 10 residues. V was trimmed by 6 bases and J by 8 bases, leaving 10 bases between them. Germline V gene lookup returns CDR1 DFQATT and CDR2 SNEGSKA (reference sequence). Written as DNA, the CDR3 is TGCAGTGCCGCAAAGAAGGAAGCTTTCTTT. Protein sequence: CSAAKKEAFF.

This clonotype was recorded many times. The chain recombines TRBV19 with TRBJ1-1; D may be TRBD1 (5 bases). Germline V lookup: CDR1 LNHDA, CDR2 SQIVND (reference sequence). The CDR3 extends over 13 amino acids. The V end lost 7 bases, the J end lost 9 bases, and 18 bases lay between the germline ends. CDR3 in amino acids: CASTPDPGTQAFF. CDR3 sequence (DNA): TGTGCCAGTACCCCCGATCCCGGGACCCAAGCTTTCTTT.

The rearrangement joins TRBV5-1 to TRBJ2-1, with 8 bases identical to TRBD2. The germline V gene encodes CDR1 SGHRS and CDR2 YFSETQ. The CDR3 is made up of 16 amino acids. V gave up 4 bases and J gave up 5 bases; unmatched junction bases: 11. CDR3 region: CASSLQPSGSDNEQFF. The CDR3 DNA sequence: TGCGCCAGCAGCCTCCAACCGAGCGGGAGCGACAATGAGCAGTTCTTC.

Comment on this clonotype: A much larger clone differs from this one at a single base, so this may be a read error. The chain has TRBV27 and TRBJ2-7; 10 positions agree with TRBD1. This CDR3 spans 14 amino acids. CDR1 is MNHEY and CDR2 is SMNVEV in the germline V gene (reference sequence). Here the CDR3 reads CASSPGQGGYKQYF. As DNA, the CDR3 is TGTGCCAGCAGTCCCGGACAGGGGGGCTACAAGCAGTACTTC.

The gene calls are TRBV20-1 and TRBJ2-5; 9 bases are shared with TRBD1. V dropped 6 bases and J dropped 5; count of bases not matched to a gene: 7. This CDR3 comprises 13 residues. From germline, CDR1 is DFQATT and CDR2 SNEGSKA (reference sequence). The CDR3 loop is CSAKGQGEETQYF. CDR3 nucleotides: TGCAGTGCAAAGGGACAGGGTGAGGAGACCCAGTACTTC.

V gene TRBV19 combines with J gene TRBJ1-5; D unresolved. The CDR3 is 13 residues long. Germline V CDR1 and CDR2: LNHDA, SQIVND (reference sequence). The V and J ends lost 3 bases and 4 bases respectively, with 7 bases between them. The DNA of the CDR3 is TGTGCCAGTAGTATTTTGTTAAATCAGCCCCAGCATTTT. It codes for CASSILLNQPQHF.

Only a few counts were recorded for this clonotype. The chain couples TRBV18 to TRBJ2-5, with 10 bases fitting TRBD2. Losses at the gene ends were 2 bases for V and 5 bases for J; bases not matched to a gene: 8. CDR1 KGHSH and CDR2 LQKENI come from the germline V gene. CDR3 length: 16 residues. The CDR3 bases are TGTGCCAGCTCACCAACTAAGCGGGGGGGCCAGGAGACCCAGTACTTC. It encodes CASSPTKRGGQETQYF.

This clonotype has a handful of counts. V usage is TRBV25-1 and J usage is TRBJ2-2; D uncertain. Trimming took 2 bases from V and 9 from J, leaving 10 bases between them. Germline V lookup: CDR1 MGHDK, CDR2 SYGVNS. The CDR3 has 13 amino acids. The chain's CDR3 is CASSEPGNRELFF. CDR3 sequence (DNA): TGTGCCAGCAGTGAACCCGGCAACCGGGAGCTGTTTTTT.

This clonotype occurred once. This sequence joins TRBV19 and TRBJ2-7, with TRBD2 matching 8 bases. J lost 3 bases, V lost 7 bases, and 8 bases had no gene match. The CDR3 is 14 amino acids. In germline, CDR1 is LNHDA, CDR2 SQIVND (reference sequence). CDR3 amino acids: CASTVGGVHYEQYF. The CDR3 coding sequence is TGTGCCAGTACCGTCGGGGGGGTCCACTACGAGCAGTACTTC.

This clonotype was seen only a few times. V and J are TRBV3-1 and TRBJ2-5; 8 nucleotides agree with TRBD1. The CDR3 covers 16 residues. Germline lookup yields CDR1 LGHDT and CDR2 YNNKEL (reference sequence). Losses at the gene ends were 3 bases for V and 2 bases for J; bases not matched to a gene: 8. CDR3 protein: CASSQGQVGNQETQYF. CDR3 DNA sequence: TGTGCCAGCAGCCAGGGACAGGTGGGGAATCAAGAGACCCAGTACTTC.

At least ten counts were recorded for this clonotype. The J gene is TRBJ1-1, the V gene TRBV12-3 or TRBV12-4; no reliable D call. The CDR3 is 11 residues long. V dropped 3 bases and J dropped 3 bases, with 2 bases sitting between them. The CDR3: CASSLDTEAFF. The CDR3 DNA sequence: TGTGCCAGCAGTTTGGACACTGAAGCTTTCTTT.

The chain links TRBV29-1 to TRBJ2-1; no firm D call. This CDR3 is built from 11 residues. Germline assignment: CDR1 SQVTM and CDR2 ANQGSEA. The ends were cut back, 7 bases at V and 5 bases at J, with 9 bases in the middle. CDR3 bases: TGCAGCGCCGGCCCCCACAATGAGCAGTTCTTC. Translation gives CSAGPHNEQFF.

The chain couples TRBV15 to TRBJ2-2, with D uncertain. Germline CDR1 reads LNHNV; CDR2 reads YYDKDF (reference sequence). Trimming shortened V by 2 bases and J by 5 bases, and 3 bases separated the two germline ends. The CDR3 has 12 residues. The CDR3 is CATSRLTGELFF. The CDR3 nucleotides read TGTGCCACCAGCAGATTAACCGGGGAGCTGTTTTTT.

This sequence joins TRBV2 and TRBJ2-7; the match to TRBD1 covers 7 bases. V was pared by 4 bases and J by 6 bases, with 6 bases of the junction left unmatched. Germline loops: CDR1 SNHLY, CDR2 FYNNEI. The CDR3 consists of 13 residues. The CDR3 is CASSVRDRAEQYF. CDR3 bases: TGTGCCAGCAGTGTCCGGGACAGAGCCGAGCAGTACTTC.

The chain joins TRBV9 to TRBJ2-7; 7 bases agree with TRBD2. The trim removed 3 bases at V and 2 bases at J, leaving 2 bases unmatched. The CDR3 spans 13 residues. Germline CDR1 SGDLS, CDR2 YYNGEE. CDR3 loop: CASSDGTTYEQYF. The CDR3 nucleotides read TGTGCCAGCAGCGACGGGACTACCTACGAGCAGTACTTC. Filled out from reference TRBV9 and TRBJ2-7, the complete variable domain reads DSGVTQTPKHLITATGQRVTLRCSPRSGDLSVYWYQQSLDQGLQFLIQYYNGEERAKGNILERFSAQQFPDLHSELNLSSLELGDSALYFCASSDGTTYEQYFGPGTRLTVT.

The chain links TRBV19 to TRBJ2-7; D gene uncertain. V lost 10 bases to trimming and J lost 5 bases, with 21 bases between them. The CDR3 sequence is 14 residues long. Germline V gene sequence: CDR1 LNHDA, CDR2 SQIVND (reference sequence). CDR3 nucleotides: TGTGCCACCGCCGGAGATCTCCTGTTTGACGAGCAGTACTTC. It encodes CATAGDLLFDEQYF.

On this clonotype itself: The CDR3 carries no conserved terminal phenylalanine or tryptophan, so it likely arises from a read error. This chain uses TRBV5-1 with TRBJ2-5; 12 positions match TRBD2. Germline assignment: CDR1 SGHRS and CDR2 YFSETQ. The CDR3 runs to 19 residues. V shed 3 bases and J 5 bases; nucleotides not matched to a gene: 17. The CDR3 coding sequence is TGCGCCAGCAGCTCCCAGGGGGCCGGACTAGCGGGAAGAAAGGAGACCCAGTACCTC. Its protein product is CASSSQGAGLAGRKETQYL.

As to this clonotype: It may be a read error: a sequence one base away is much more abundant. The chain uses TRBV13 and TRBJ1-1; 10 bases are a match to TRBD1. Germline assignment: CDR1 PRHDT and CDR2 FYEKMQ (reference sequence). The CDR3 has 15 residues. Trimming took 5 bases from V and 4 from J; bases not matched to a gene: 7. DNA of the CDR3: TGTGCCAGCAGCCGTGCGGACAGGGGGGGCACTGAAGCTTTCTTT. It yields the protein CASSRADRGGTEAFF. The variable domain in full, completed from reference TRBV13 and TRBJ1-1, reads AAGVIQSPRHLIKEKRETATLKCYPIPRHDTVYWYQQGPGQDPQFLISFYEKMQSDKGSIPDRFSAQQFSDYHSELNMSSLELGDSALYFCASSRADRGGTEAFFGQGTRLTVV.

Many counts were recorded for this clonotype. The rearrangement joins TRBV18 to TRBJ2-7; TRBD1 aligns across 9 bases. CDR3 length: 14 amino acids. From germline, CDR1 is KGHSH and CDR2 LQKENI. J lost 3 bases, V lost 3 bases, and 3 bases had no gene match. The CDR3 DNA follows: TGTGCCAGCTCACCGCGACAGGGGGACTACGAGCAGTACTTC. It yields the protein CASSPRQGDYEQYF.

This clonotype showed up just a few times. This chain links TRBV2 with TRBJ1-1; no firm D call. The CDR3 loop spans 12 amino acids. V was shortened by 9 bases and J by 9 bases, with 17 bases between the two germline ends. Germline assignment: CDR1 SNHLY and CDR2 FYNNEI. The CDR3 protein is CASKSPHIQAFF. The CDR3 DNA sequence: TGTGCCAGTAAGTCCCCCCACATCCAAGCTTTCTTT.

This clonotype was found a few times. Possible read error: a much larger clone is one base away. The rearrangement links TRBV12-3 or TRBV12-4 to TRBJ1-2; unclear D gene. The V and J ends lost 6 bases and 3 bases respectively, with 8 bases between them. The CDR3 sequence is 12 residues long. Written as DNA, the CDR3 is TGTGCCAGCAGGGCGCTGGACTATGGCTACACCTTC. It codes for CASRALDYGYTF.